Listed below are T cell receptor beta chains from one sample, sequenced in a study of shared clonotypes between healthy human individuals. Measured with immunoSEQ multiplex PCR; TCRdb has only the in-frame clones, and not every one. This table holds about 1.1 million clones, about four fifths found once. The sample taken for sequencing was memory CD4+ T cells from PBMCs. The receptors originated from a man in his late teens or twenties in good health. Some clones in this sample may be carry-over from other donors' samples. Both conserved end residues are part of each CDR3. D genes are given only for firm matches. The size entry is marked missing in some rows and otherwise reads once, few, many or a size class.

D gene,CDR3 length,V gene,J gene,clone size,CDR3 protein,CDR3 DNA
NA,14,TRBV29-1,TRBJ2-3,NA,CSHRMGLGGDTQYF,TGCAGCCATCGAATGGGGTTGGGGGGAGATACGCAGTATTTT
NA,13,TRBV5-1,TRBJ2-7,NA,CASCYLRGYEQYF,TGCGCCAGCTGCTACCTCCGGGGATACGAGCAGTACTTC
TRBD1,14,TRBV6-1,TRBJ1-2,NA,CASSERQGRDGYTF,TGTGCCAGCAGTGAACGACAGGGGAGGGATGGCTACACCTTC
NA,15,TRBV5-8,TRBJ2-7,NA,CASSRSGAIGDEQYF,TGTGCCAGCAGCCGGAGTGGGGCCATCGGCGACGAGCAGTACTTC
NA,15,TRBV13,TRBJ1-1,NA,CASNLWGMRCTEAFF,TGTGCCAGCAACTTATGGGGTATGAGATGCACTGAAGCTTTCTTT
NA,15,TRBV5-6,TRBJ1-6,few,CASSPDGTSNSPLHF,TGTGCCAGCAGCCCGGACGGGACATCCAATTCACCCCTCCACTTT
TRBD2,14,TRBV11-1,TRBJ2-5,few,CASSLKPSGETQYF,TGTGCCAGCAGCTTAAAACCTAGCGGGGAGACCCAGTACTTC
NA,13,TRBV7-2,TRBJ2-7,few,CASSPLRGGEQYF,TGTGCCAGCAGCCCACTCCGGGGTGGTGAGCAGTACTTC
TRBD2,14,TRBV6-6,TRBJ2-1,NA,CASRAGGLGNEQFF,TGTGCCAGCAGAGCGGGAGGGCTGGGGAATGAGCAGTTCTTC
NA,16,TRBV4-1,TRBJ2-6,NA,CASSQVRASGANVLTF,TGCGCCAGCAGCCAAGTCAGGGCCTCTGGGGCCAACGTCCTGACTTTC
NA,11,TRBV5-4,TRBJ1-2,NA,CASSLLSIPTF,TGTGCCAGCAGCTTGTTAAGTATCCCCACCTTC
NA,13,TRBV6-1,TRBJ2-3,NA,CASIAVGTDTQYF,TGTGCCAGCATAGCGGTAGGCACAGATACGCAGTATTTT
NA,15,TRBV5-1,TRBJ1-2,NA,CASSSFTGIAGGYTF,TGCGCCAGCAGCTCATTTACAGGGATTGCCGGTGGCTACACCTTC
TRBD2,19,TRBV5-4,TRBJ2-2,NA,CASSFGVLAGGQGTGELFF,TGTGCCAGCAGCTTTGGGGTACTAGCGGGAGGGCAAGGCACCGGGGAGCTGTTTTTT
TRBD2,18,TRBV7-9,TRBJ2-2,NA,CASSSAPSGLAGSGELFF,TGTGCCAGCAGCTCAGCCCCTTCAGGACTAGCGGGGTCCGGGGAGCTGTTTTTT
NA,13,TRBV27,TRBJ2-5,NA,CASSPKAPETQYF,TGTGCCAGCTCCCCAAAGGCCCCAGAGACCCAGTACTTC
NA,14,TRBV28,TRBJ2-5,NA,CAATSTDQAETQYF,TGTGCCGCGACCTCGACAGATCAAGCGGAGACCCAGTACTTC
NA,13,TRBV19,TRBJ1-1,many,CASSEVMNTEAFF,TGTGCCAGTAGTGAGGTCATGAACACTGAAGCTTTCTTT
NA,10,TRBV18,TRBJ1-1,NA,CASSPQEAFF,TGTGCCAGCTCTCCGCAGGAAGCTTTCTTT
NA,11,TRBV20-1,TRBJ1-1,NA,CSGRLLTEAFF,TGCAGTGGGCGATTGCTGACTGAAGCTTTCTTT
TRBD2,14,TRBV7-2,TRBJ2-3,NA,CASSPGLNPDTQYF,TGTGCCAGCAGCCCGGGACTAAATCCAGATACGCAGTATTTT
NA,15,TRBV9,TRBJ2-5,NA,CASSLRGDSQETQYF,TGTGCCAGCAGCTTGAGGGGGGACAGCCAAGAGACCCAGTACTTC
TRBD2,14,TRBV28,TRBJ2-5,NA,CASSYIGLAETQYF,TGTGCCAGCAGTTACATCGGACTAGCGGAGACCCAGTACTTC
NA,17,TRBV4-1,TRBJ1-3,NA,CASSLTQGRRAGNTIYF,TGCGCCAGCAGCCTGACCCAGGGGAGGAGAGCGGGAAACACCATATATTTT
NA,14,TRBV5-1,TRBJ2-5,NA,CASSTGQLQETQYF,TGCGCCAGCAGCACCGGGCAGCTACAAGAGACCCAGTACTTC
TRBD2,15,TRBV19,TRBJ2-1,once,CASSIIGTRDNEQFF,TGTGCCAGTAGTATTATAGGGACTAGGGACAATGAGCAGTTCTTC
NA,18,TRBV27,TRBJ2-7,NA,CASSLRGRQGRGTYEQYF,TGTGCCAGCAGTTTAAGGGGTCGCCAGGGGAGAGGAACCTACGAGCAGTACTTC
NA,11,TRBV7-9,TRBJ1-1,NA,CASSREIEAFF,TGTGCCAGCAGCCGGGAGATCGAAGCTTTCTTT
NA,17,TRBV9,TRBJ2-6,NA,CASSAGTPSSGANVLTF,TGTGCCAGCAGCGCCGGGACACCCAGCTCTGGGGCCAACGTCCTGACTTTC
TRBD1,15,TRBV5-1,TRBJ1-4,NA,CASSLDRGRNEKLFF,TGCGCCAGCAGCTTGGACAGGGGGAGGAATGAAAAACTGTTTTTT
NA,12,TRBV28,TRBJ1-4,NA,CASGQLNEKLFF,TGTGCCAGCGGGCAGCTTAATGAAAAACTGTTTTTT
TRBD1,13,TRBV29-1,TRBJ1-1,NA,CSVTGQSDTEAFF,TGCAGCGTTACGGGACAGTCCGACACTGAAGCTTTCTTT
TRBD2,11,TRBV2,TRBJ2-5,NA,CASINKREGNF,TGTGCCAGCATAAATAAACGGGAGGGTAACTTC
NA,13,TRBV6-6,TRBJ2-3,NA,CASSYLERSTQYF,TGTGCCAGCAGTTACTTAGAGAGATCAACGCAGTATTTT
NA,14,TRBV11-2,TRBJ2-5,many,CASSLVPGQETQYF,TGTGCCAGCAGCTTAGTCCCAGGGCAAGAGACCCAGTACTTC
TRBD1,14,TRBV9,TRBJ2-7,NA,CASSVGTGGLEQYF,TGTGCCAGCAGCGTTGGGACAGGGGGCCTCGAGCAGTACTTC
NA,17,TRBV18,TRBJ1-2,NA,CASSPSRGENALYGYTF,TGTGCCAGCTCACCCTCGAGGGGCGAGAACGCCCTCTATGGCTACACCTTC
TRBD2,16,TRBV5-5,TRBJ2-3,NA,CASSPGGSGSTDTQYF,TGTGCCAGCAGCCCCGGGGGTAGCGGGAGCACAGATACGCAGTATTTT